This T cell receptor (beta chain) came from a study of beta chain features in type 1 diabetes. Regarding the study as a whole: PCR might show a preference for shorter templates, equally across patients and controls. When VDJ junctions were examined, type 1 diabetes patients showed fewer insertions and more deletions.

V was trimmed by 5 bases and J by 4 bases, leaving 5 bases between them. Looked up from germline, CDR1 is LNHDA and CDR2 is SQIVND (reference sequence). CDR3 length: 11 amino acids. One heparinised draw, averaging around 120 mL, was taken per donor. Naive, central memory, regulatory and stem cell-like memory cells within the CD4+ compartment were sorted using CD45RO/CCR7/CD25/CD127/CD95/CD27. Since all of the isolated RNA was reverse transcribed, expressed TCRB transcripts were what got sequenced. Measured with immunoSEQ multiplex PCR; TCRdb has only the in-frame clones, and not every one. Of approximately 300,000 clones in the sample, roughly 9.6% were seen once. Notes on this clone: Its antigen is as yet unknown.

Sequenced: naive CD4+ T cells from blood. This TCR was recovered from a woman in her thirties in good health. V usage is TRBV19 and J usage is TRBJ1-2; D gene uncertain. CDR3 sequence: CASSLSYGYTF. The CDR3 DNA is TGTGCCAGTAGTTTGAGCTATGGCTACACCTTC.